These T cell receptor beta chains were read from a single sample in a study of T cells in Graves' hyperthyroidism and ophthalmopathy. In TCRdb, the multiplex PCR reads were re-called with MiXCR into one record per CDR3 protein. The sample has 250,000 to 300,000 distinct CDR3 sequences; roughly an eighth are singletons. The specimen sequenced was blood. Receptors were obtained from a woman between 35 and 50 years old with Graves' hyperthyroidism. Both conserved end residues are part of each CDR3. Fields, in order: J gene, D gene, clone size, V gene, CDR3 protein, CDR3 DNA. The D gene is left open where the match is weak. Rows give clone size only sometimes, using once, few, many, or a class for an expanded clone.

J gene: TRBJ1-5
D gene: NA
clone size: many
V gene: TRBV12-3/TRBV12-4
CDR3 protein: CASSLESNQPQHF
CDR3 DNA: TGTGCCAGCAGTTTAGAAAGCAATCAGCCCCAGCATTTT

J gene: TRBJ1-1
D gene: NA
clone size: NA
V gene: TRBV11-3
CDR3 protein: CASSQRRTLAFF
CDR3 DNA: TGTGCCAGCAGCCAGCGCAGAACCCTGGCTTTCTTT

J gene: TRBJ2-1
D gene: TRBD1
clone size: many
V gene: TRBV28
CDR3 protein: CAHAGAGGRNEQFF
CDR3 DNA: TGTGCCCACGCCGGGGCAGGGGGTAGGAATGAGCAGTTCTTC

J gene: TRBJ2-1
D gene: TRBD2
clone size: many
V gene: TRBV20-1
CDR3 protein: CSASPLAGVGEQFF
CDR3 DNA: TGCAGTGCTAGTCCGCTAGCGGGAGTAGGCGAGCAGTTCTTC

J gene: TRBJ1-5
D gene: NA
clone size: few
V gene: TRBV6-2/TRBV6-3
CDR3 protein: CASRRDYSGDQPQHF
CDR3 DNA: TGTGCCAGCAGGAGAGATTATTCAGGGGATCAGCCCCAGCATTTT

J gene: TRBJ1-6
D gene: TRBD1
clone size: many
V gene: TRBV28
CDR3 protein: CASRQQGVNNSPLHF
CDR3 DNA: TGTGCCAGCAGACAACAGGGGGTGAATAATTCACCCCTCCACTTT

J gene: TRBJ1-3
D gene: NA
clone size: NA
V gene: TRBV7-2
CDR3 protein: CASSLEWGASGNTIYF
CDR3 DNA: TGTGCCAGCAGCTTAGAATGGGGGGCATCTGGAAACACCATATATTTT

J gene: TRBJ1-6
D gene: NA
clone size: many
V gene: TRBV20-1
CDR3 protein: CSADTGTRTALGTPLHF
CDR3 DNA: TGCAGTGCTGACACCGGGACACGGACGGCGCTCGGGACGCCCCTCCACTTT

J gene: TRBJ2-5
D gene: NA
clone size: few
V gene: TRBV27
CDR3 protein: CASSSGSWETQYF
CDR3 DNA: TGTGCCAGCAGTTCGGGGTCCTGGGAGACCCAGTACTTC

J gene: TRBJ2-7
D gene: TRBD2
clone size: many
V gene: TRBV7-8
CDR3 protein: CASSAIAGGSYEQYF
CDR3 DNA: TGTGCCAGCAGCGCCATAGCGGGAGGCTCCTACGAGCAGTACTTC

J gene: TRBJ1-2
D gene: NA
clone size: NA
V gene: TRBV2
CDR3 protein: CASRAGAVAYGYTF
CDR3 DNA: TGTGCCAGCAGAGCCGGGGCCGTGGCCTATGGCTACACCTTC

J gene: TRBJ1-4
D gene: NA
clone size: many
V gene: TRBV5-1
CDR3 protein: CASSFSPQRDEKLFF
CDR3 DNA: TGCGCCAGCAGCTTCTCGCCCCAGAGGGATGAAAAACTGTTTTTT

J gene: TRBJ2-1
D gene: NA
clone size: few
V gene: TRBV18
CDR3 protein: CASSPPEGKTYNEQFF
CDR3 DNA: TGTGCCAGCTCACCACCTGAGGGGAAAACCTACAATGAGCAGTTCTTC

J gene: TRBJ1-5
D gene: NA
clone size: many
V gene: TRBV6-1
CDR3 protein: CASTGFVGVSSNQPQHF
CDR3 DNA: TGTGCCAGCACGGGCTTCGTGGGGGTTTCTAGCAATCAGCCCCAGCATTTT

J gene: TRBJ2-1
D gene: TRBD1
clone size: many
V gene: TRBV12-3/TRBV12-4
CDR3 protein: CASRAHRGRGTYNEQFF
CDR3 DNA: TGTGCCAGCAGAGCTCACAGGGGGCGCGGCACTTACAATGAGCAGTTCTTC

J gene: TRBJ2-1
D gene: TRBD2
clone size: many
V gene: TRBV6-1
CDR3 protein: CASRPGLAYNEQFF
CDR3 DNA: TGTGCCAGCCGGCCGGGACTAGCTTACAATGAGCAGTTCTTC

J gene: TRBJ2-7
D gene: NA
clone size: many
V gene: TRBV2
CDR3 protein: CASSVAYEQYF
CDR3 DNA: TGTGCCAGCAGTGTGGCCTACGAGCAGTACTTC

J gene: TRBJ1-2
D gene: NA
clone size: many
V gene: TRBV3-1
CDR3 protein: CASSPTPHYGYTF
CDR3 DNA: TGTGCCAGCAGCCCTACCCCGCACTATGGCTACACCTTC

J gene: TRBJ2-5
D gene: NA
clone size: many
V gene: TRBV7-9
CDR3 protein: CASSLAATLEETQYF
CDR3 DNA: TGTGCCAGCAGCTTAGCGGCGACGTTGGAGGAGACCCAGTACTTC

J gene: TRBJ2-2
D gene: TRBD2
clone size: few
V gene: TRBV28
CDR3 protein: CASRGGFAELNTGELFF
CDR3 DNA: TGTGCCAGCAGGGGGGGGTTTGCCGAATTAAATACCGGGGAGCTGTTTTTT

J gene: TRBJ1-1
D gene: NA
clone size: many
V gene: TRBV3-1
CDR3 protein: CASSRRGGAEAFF
CDR3 DNA: TGTGCCAGCAGCAGACGAGGGGGGGCTGAAGCTTTCTTT

J gene: TRBJ1-4
D gene: TRBD1
clone size: NA
V gene: TRBV7-9
CDR3 protein: CASSPLGTGEKLFF
CDR3 DNA: TGTGCCAGCAGCCCGCTAGGGACAGGGGAAAAACTGTTTTTT

J gene: TRBJ1-5
D gene: NA
clone size: many
V gene: TRBV27
CDR3 protein: CASGSAGVLGQPQHF
CDR3 DNA: TGTGCCAGCGGGTCAGCAGGGGTCTTGGGTCAGCCCCAGCATTTT

J gene: TRBJ2-1
D gene: NA
clone size: many
V gene: TRBV28
CDR3 protein: CAVPGDNEQFF
CDR3 DNA: TGTGCCGTCCCCGGGGACAATGAGCAGTTCTTC

J gene: TRBJ1-2
D gene: NA
clone size: many
V gene: TRBV3-1
CDR3 protein: CASSNAGTTNYGYTF
CDR3 DNA: TGTGCCAGCAGCAACGCCGGGACAACAAACTATGGCTACACCTTC

J gene: TRBJ2-7
D gene: NA
clone size: many
V gene: TRBV28
CDR3 protein: CALKGREAYEQYF
CDR3 DNA: TGTGCCTTAAAAGGACGGGAAGCCTACGAGCAGTACTTC

J gene: TRBJ2-3
D gene: NA
clone size: many
V gene: TRBV24-1
CDR3 protein: CATGPRTASTQDTQYF
CDR3 DNA: TGTGCCACCGGTCCCAGGACGGCGTCGACACAAGATACGCAGTATTTT

J gene: TRBJ1-1
D gene: NA
clone size: many
V gene: TRBV6-1
CDR3 protein: CASTFGAGPPGAFF
CDR3 DNA: TGTGCCAGCACCTTCGGCGCGGGGCCACCGGGAGCTTTCTTT

J gene: TRBJ2-3
D gene: NA
clone size: many
V gene: TRBV11-2
CDR3 protein: CASSLLDGGGSTDTQYF
CDR3 DNA: TGTGCCAGCAGCTTACTAGATGGAGGGGGTTCCACAGATACGCAGTATTTT

J gene: TRBJ2-5
D gene: NA
clone size: once
V gene: TRBV20-1
CDR3 protein: CSAREAGPSGGETQYF
CDR3 DNA: TGCAGTGCTAGAGAGGCCGGGCCCTCCGGGGGAGAGACCCAGTACTTC

J gene: TRBJ2-2
D gene: NA
clone size: NA
V gene: TRBV4-2
CDR3 protein: CASSQASARTGELFF
CDR3 DNA: TGTGCCAGCAGCCAGGCTAGCGCTAGAACCGGGGAGCTGTTTTTT

J gene: TRBJ2-3
D gene: TRBD2
clone size: few
V gene: TRBV15
CDR3 protein: CATSGPGLAPDTQYF
CDR3 DNA: TGTGCCACCAGCGGACCGGGACTAGCGCCAGATACGCAGTATTTT

J gene: TRBJ1-5
D gene: NA
clone size: many
V gene: TRBV20-1
CDR3 protein: CSASTQTRSNQPQHF
CDR3 DNA: TGCAGTGCTTCTACCCAGACAAGGAGCAATCAGCCCCAGCATTTT

J gene: TRBJ1-6
D gene: TRBD1
clone size: many
V gene: TRBV30
CDR3 protein: CAWSWTGENSPLHF
CDR3 DNA: TGTGCCTGGAGCTGGACAGGGGAGAATTCACCCCTCCACTTT

J gene: TRBJ2-5
D gene: NA
clone size: many
V gene: TRBV11-3
CDR3 protein: CASSSAGMGETQYF
CDR3 DNA: TGTGCCAGCAGCTCGGCCGGGATGGGGGAGACCCAGTACTTC

J gene: TRBJ2-1
D gene: NA
clone size: NA
V gene: TRBV19
CDR3 protein: CASTSDSSYNEQFF
CDR3 DNA: TGTGCCAGTACGAGCGATAGCTCCTACAATGAGCAGTTCTTC

J gene: TRBJ2-1
D gene: TRBD2
clone size: NA
V gene: TRBV3-1
CDR3 protein: CASSRLASRRYNEQFF
CDR3 DNA: TGTGCCAGCAGCCGACTAGCTTCCCGGAGGTACAATGAGCAGTTCTTC

J gene: TRBJ1-5
D gene: NA
clone size: many
V gene: TRBV24-1
CDR3 protein: CAKSLSGGNQPQHF
CDR3 DNA: TGTGCCAAATCCCTTTCAGGTGGCAATCAGCCCCAGCATTTT

J gene: TRBJ2-3
D gene: NA
clone size: few
V gene: TRBV6-1
CDR3 protein: CAGRATLTDTQYF
CDR3 DNA: TGTGCCGGCAGAGCGACCCTGACAGATACGCAGTATTTT

J gene: TRBJ2-5
D gene: TRBD2
clone size: NA
V gene: TRBV6-2/TRBV6-3
CDR3 protein: CASRNSGKQETQYF
CDR3 DNA: TGTGCCAGCAGGAATAGCGGGAAGCAAGAGACCCAGTACTTC

J gene: TRBJ2-5
D gene: NA
clone size: few
V gene: TRBV5-4
CDR3 protein: CASSSTVTQETQYF
CDR3 DNA: TGTGCCAGCAGTTCGACCGTGACGCAGGAGACCCAGTACTTC